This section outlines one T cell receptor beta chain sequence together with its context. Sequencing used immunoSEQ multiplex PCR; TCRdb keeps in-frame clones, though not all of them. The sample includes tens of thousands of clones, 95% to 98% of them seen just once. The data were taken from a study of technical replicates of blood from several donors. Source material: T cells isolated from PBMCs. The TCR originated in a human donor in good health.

The CDR3 sequence is CASSPDTSSSPQHF. The CDR3 DNA reads TGTGCCAGCAGTCCCGACACCTCCTCATCCCCCCAGCATTTT. This chain connects TRBV6-5 to TRBJ1-5; D gene unclear. The V end lost 5 bases, the J end lost 10 bases, and 18 bases lay between the germline ends. Germline V gene sequence: CDR1 MNHEY, CDR2 SVGAGI. The CDR3 runs 14 residues.